These T cell receptor beta chains were read from a single sample in a study of blood T cell repertoires in COVID-19. Some clones are missing from TCRdb's copy, which holds only in-frame ones; the method was immunoSEQ multiplex PCR. The sample contains 200,000 or so clones, over 60% of which appear only once. The sequenced sample consisted of peripheral blood. The receptor source for this set is a woman between 65 and 79 years old with acute or convalescent COVID-19. Each CDR3 is given with its conserved first and last residue.

j_gene	v_gene	CDR3aa
TRBJ1-5	TRBV7-9	CASSLGAGVNQPQHF
TRBJ1-5	TRBV2	CASSEEDRFNQPQHF
TRBJ2-2	TRBV5-1	CASNRGQAGELFF
TRBJ1-1	TRBV3-1/TRBV3-2	CASSLRVNTEAFF
TRBJ1-3	TRBV5-6	CASSDRGLSSGNTIYF
TRBJ2-5	TRBV6-5	CASSPGLASRETQYF
TRBJ1-4	TRBV30	CAWGTGVDEKLFF
TRBJ1-4	TRBV6-1	CASSDTGGGEKLFF
TRBJ2-7	TRBV7-2	CASSLGTSGREEQYF
TRBJ2-7	TRBV18	CASSRSGSISYEQYF
TRBJ2-7	TRBV7-2	CASSPEEVGRQYF
TRBJ1-1	TRBV2	CASVLISPEAFF
TRBJ2-7	TRBV28	CASSPLPPTGTLPSYEQYF
TRBJ2-1	TRBV2	CASSTGLYNEQFF
TRBJ1-1	TRBV18	CASSPQGGNTEAFF
TRBJ2-7	TRBV29-1	CSVEGLQGLYSYEQYF
TRBJ2-5	TRBV21-1	CASSKDRRGETQYF
TRBJ1-6	TRBV29-1	CSVGHSYNSPLHF
TRBJ2-3	TRBV27	CASPPTGTGFTDTQYF
TRBJ1-5	TRBV28	CASSLNNLNQPQHF
TRBJ1-5	TRBV7-8	CASSLGGGQWNQPQHF
TRBJ2-3	TRBV7-3	CASSLKPWVAGGLRGTQYF
TRBJ2-2	TRBV7-6	CASSFAVAGAGGELFF
TRBJ1-6	TRBV4-1	CASSSQAGDNSPLHF
TRBJ2-3	TRBV29-1	CSGIAGGLDTQYF
TRBJ2-7	TRBV7-2	CASSEGLAGDEQYF
TRBJ1-2	TRBV5-1	CASSFPGPGGDGYTF
TRBJ2-3	TRBV7-9	CASSLGERDTDTQYF
TRBJ1-3	TRBV6-1	CASSEVFWQGGSGNTIYF
TRBJ2-2	TRBV3-1/TRBV3-2	CASSQGGSDGELFF
TRBJ1-1	TRBV5-1	CASSIGQNTEAFF
TRBJ1-5	TRBV30	CAWSWDRNQPQHF
TRBJ2-1	TRBV19	CASSGGASYNEQFF
TRBJ1-1	TRBV6-5	CASSLYRSANTEAFF
TRBJ1-5	TRBV27	CASSPDSHSNQPQHF
TRBJ2-3	TRBV2	CASGLAGTDTQYF
TRBJ2-1	TRBV6-6	CASSRPGQSSYNEQFF
TRBJ1-4	TRBV2	CASSGRDGQFNEKLFF
TRBJ2-3	TRBV6-5	CASSRGMRSDTQYF
TRBJ1-5	TRBV7-9	CASSFTGDQPQHF
TRBJ1-1	TRBV2	CASVYRVNTEAFF
TRBJ2-7	TRBV4-1	CASSQVGQGAYEQYF
TRBJ2-3	TRBV20-1	CSASSGSRDTDTQYF
TRBJ2-1	TRBV30	CAWSRTGGHEQFF